These 27 T cell receptor beta chains share one sample of origin, sequenced in a study of cytomegalovirus exposure and HLA in healthy donors. Both 60 Vbeta primers and 13 Jbeta primers went into the PCR. Only in-frame clones appear in the TCRdb table, and some are missing; sequencing was by immunoSEQ multiplex PCR. The table has 150,000 to 200,000 clones, 70% to 85% seen once. Sequencing used PBMCs. These receptors originate from a man aged 50 to 59 in good health and CMV-seropositive.

The V call is TRBV5-1, the J call TRBJ1-2; D gene ambiguous. V shed 4 bases and J shed 2 bases, with 15 bases lying between them. Looked up from germline, CDR1 is SGHRS and CDR2 is YFSETQ. The CDR3 is 15 residues long. CDR3 protein: CASSGDPRRNYGYTF. CDR3 bases: TGCGCCAGCAGCGGTGACCCGCGGAGGAACTATGGCTACACCTTC. Full variable domain (missing parts from reference TRBV5-1 and TRBJ1-2): KAGVTQTPRYLIKTRGQQVTLSCSPISGHRSVSWYQQTPGQGLQFLFEYFSETQRNKGNFPGRFSGRQFSNSRSEMNVSTLELGDSALYLCASSGDPRRNYGYTFGSGTRLTVV.

This clone was recorded a few times. The chain has TRBV4-1 and TRBJ2-5, with 10 bases lining up with TRBD2. TRBJ2-7 matches the DNA end more closely, so the J call is doubtful. Germline V lookup: CDR1 MGHRA, CDR2 YSYEKL. This CDR3 is built from 16 residues. CDR3 coding DNA: TGCGCCAGCAGCCAAGAGTGGACTAGCGGTTCCTACGAGCAGTACTTC. Translated: CASSQEWTSGSYEQYF.

This rearrangement joins TRBV6-5 to TRBJ1-2; D possibly corresponds to TRBD1 (6 bases). Trimming left V 4 bases short and J 5 bases short, with 14 bases between. Germline CDR1 is MNHEY and CDR2 is SVGAGI. There are 14 residues in the CDR3. CDR3 loop: CASSWTEVGYGYTF. The CDR3 coding sequence is TGTGCCAGCAGTTGGACAGAAGTTGGGTATGGCTACACCTTC.

V gene TRBV5-1 combines with J gene TRBJ2-5, with TRBD1 as a possible D gene (6 bases). CDR3 size: 14 residues. Trimming shortened V by 4 bases and J by 5 bases, and 15 bases separated the two germline ends. The germline gives CDR1 SGHRS, CDR2 YFSETQ. This CDR3 reads CASSIGGSGETQYF. CDR3 bases: TGCGCCAGCAGCATAGGGGGATCCGGGGAGACCCAGTACTTC.

The chain joins TRBV6-6 to TRBJ1-2; 8 nucleotides line up with TRBD1. This CDR3 is built from 14 residues. V was clipped by 5 bases and J by 5 bases; unmatched bases: 7. Looked up from germline, CDR1 is MNHNY and CDR2 is SVGAGI (reference sequence). The CDR3, as DNA: TGTGCCAGCAGTGACAGGGGCGAGATATATGGCTACACCTTC. Translation: CASSDRGEIYGYTF.

The chain combines TRBV7-6 with TRBJ2-5; D is perhaps TRBD1 (7 bases). The J call is uncertain, as TRBJ2-7 better fits the DNA end. Germline-derived CDR1 and CDR2 are SGHVS and FNYEAQ. This CDR3 spans 16 amino acids. As DNA, the CDR3 is TGTGCCAGCAGCCAGATAACAGGGGAGGTATCGGTCGAGCAGTACTTC. Translation: CASSQITGEVSVEQYF.

As concerns this clone: Other DNA sequences of this sample code for an identical CDR3. V and J are TRBV18 and TRBJ2-2, with a possible D match to TRBD2 (5 bases). Germline CDR1 is KGHSH and CDR2 is LQKENI. The CDR3 runs 14 residues. Trimming removed 2 bases at V and 1 base at J, with 5 bases between. The CDR3 nucleotides are TGTGCCAGCTCACCAGGACTGAACACCGGGGAGCTGTTTTTT. Amino acids: CASSPGLNTGELFF.

The V call is TRBV7-8, the J call TRBJ2-5; maybe TRBD1 (5 bases). The V and J ends lost 5 bases and 3 bases respectively, with 13 bases between them. Germline CDR1 reads SGHVS; CDR2 reads FQNEAQ. CDR3 length equals 14 residues. For the CDR3, the DNA is TGTGCCAGCAGCCTGCTTACAGGAGAAGAGACCCAGTACTTC. This gives the protein CASSLLTGEETQYF.

J is TRBJ1-4 and V is TRBV11-2; D is possibly TRBD1 (5 bases). Between the trimmed V and J ends, which lost 6 bases and 3 bases, there was a span of 14 bases. Germline V gives CDR1 SGHAT, CDR2 FQNNGV. The CDR3 is 15 residues long. As DNA, the CDR3 is TGTGCCAGCAGGGAACCAGGGTGGCCTAATGAAAAACTGTTTTTT. Protein product: CASREPGWPNEKLFF.

This rearrangement joins TRBV9 to TRBJ2-2; tentatively, D is TRBD2 (5 bases). Germline-derived CDR1 and CDR2 are SGDLS and YYNGEE. The CDR3 spans 16 residues. With 4 bases removed from V and 0 bases from J, the gap between germline ends came to 13 bases. CDR3 bases: TGTGCCAGCAGCCCTCTTCCGGGGTCGAACACCGGGGAGCTGTTTTTT. As protein: CASSPLPGSNTGELFF.

V and J are TRBV19 and TRBJ1-2, with D maybe TRBD1 (5 bases). Per germline, CDR1 LNHDA and CDR2 SQIVND (reference sequence). Trimming removed 5 bases at V and 3 bases at J, with 10 bases between. This CDR3 region has 13 residues. The CDR3 DNA reads TGTGCCAGTAGTGGAGGGGAGGACTATGGCTACACCTTC. This encodes CASSGGEDYGYTF.

The gene calls are TRBV18 and TRBJ2-1, with D tentatively TRBD1 (7 bases). CDR1 is KGHSH and CDR2 is LQKENI in the germline V gene. The CDR3 totals 17 residues. The ends were cut back, 1 base at V and 2 bases at J, with 15 bases in the middle. The CDR3 DNA is TGTGCCAGCTCACCACAGGCGGGGACAGTTACCTACAATGAGCAGTTCTTC. Amino acids: CASSPQAGTVTYNEQFF.

This chain connects TRBV5-1 to TRBJ2-7; TRBD2 matches 9 bases. This CDR3 has 15 amino acids. Per the germline V gene, CDR1 is SGHRS and CDR2 is YFSETQ. V lost 0 bases and J lost 2; bases outside the gene matches: 3. CDR3 sequence: CASSLGAGGPYEQYV. The DNA of the CDR3 is TGCGCCAGCAGCTTGGGGGCGGGAGGGCCCTACGAGCAGTACGTC.

This rearrangement joins TRBV27 to TRBJ2-3; weak D call: TRBD2 (6 bases). The CDR3 sequence is 14 residues long. The germline gives CDR1 MNHEY, CDR2 SMNVEV (reference sequence). Between the trimmed V and J ends, which lost 6 bases and 2 bases, there was a span of 12 bases. CDR3 protein: CASSPGRFTDTQYF. CDR3 nucleotide sequence: TGTGCCAGCAGCCCTGGGAGGTTCACAGATACGCAGTATTTT.

The J gene is TRBJ1-2, the V gene TRBV11-2; D gene ambiguous. The length of the CDR3 is 15 residues. Trimming removed 1 base from V and 0 bases from J, with 9 bases in between. The germline gives CDR1 SGHAT, CDR2 FQNNGV. The CDR3, as DNA: TGTGCCAGCAGCTTAGTTGGAGCAGCTAACTATGGCTACACCTTC. It codes for CASSLVGAANYGYTF.

This chain links TRBV5-6 with TRBJ2-7, with 7 positions matching TRBD1. The CDR3 has 14 amino acids. V dropped 2 bases and J dropped 5; count of bases not matched to a gene: 7. Germline assignment: CDR1 SGHDT and CDR2 YYEEEE. CDR3 residues: CASSFVGTDHEQYF. The CDR3 DNA follows: TGTGCCAGCAGCTTCGTGGGGACAGATCACGAGCAGTACTTC.

The chain links TRBV7-2 to TRBJ2-2; the match to TRBD2 covers 12 bases. Germline-derived CDR1 and CDR2 are SGHTA and FQGNSA. This CDR3 spans 16 amino acids. Trimming took 6 bases from V and 5 from J; bases not matched to a gene: 7. The CDR3 reads CASRSGLAGHTGELFF. The DNA for the CDR3 is TGTGCCAGCAGATCTGGACTAGCGGGACATACCGGGGAGCTGTTTTTT.

This clone was seen more than once but under ten times. The chain joins TRBV21-1 to TRBJ1-2; TRBD1 reflects the table's D call only, with no check against the DNA. TRBV21-1 is a pseudogene segment. The CDR3 consists of 16 residues. The CDR3 DNA sequence: TGTGCCAGCAGCCCTAGGACAGCGGCAATGTTCTATGGCTACACCTTC. Protein product: CASSPRTAAMFYGYTF.

The chain has TRBV9 and TRBJ2-2; D is undetermined. The CDR3 runs 16 residues. Trimming removed 0 bases at V and 0 bases at J, with 9 bases between. In germline, CDR1 is SGDLS, CDR2 YYNGEE. This CDR3 reads CASSVGHRTNTGELFF. DNA for the CDR3: TGTGCCAGCAGCGTAGGACACAGAACGAACACCGGGGAGCTGTTTTTT.

The chain has TRBV19 and TRBJ2-5, with unresolved D. This CDR3 comprises 13 residues. V was trimmed by 4 bases and J by 5 bases, leaving 11 bases between them. CDR1 is LNHDA, CDR2 SQIVND, per germline (reference sequence). CDR3 coding DNA: TGTGCCAGTAGTACCCTATCTCTGGAGACCCAGTACTTC. This gives the protein CASSTLSLETQYF. The full variable domain, with the rest looked up from reference TRBV19 and TRBJ2-5, is DGGITQSPKYLFRKEGQNVTLSCEQNLNHDAMYWYRQDPGQGLRLIYYSQIVNDFQKGDIAEGYSVSREKKESFPLTVTSAQKNPTAFYLCASSTLSLETQYFGPGTRLLVL.

This clone came up a few times. The genes are TRBV7-6 and TRBJ2-1; D perhaps matches TRBD1 (7 bases). The germline CDR1 and CDR2 sequences are SGHVS and FNYEAQ. Trimming cost V 2 bases and J 5 bases, with 16 bases left between them. The CDR3 contains 16 residues. This CDR3 reads CASSLIGGSGDNEQFF. The CDR3 region has the DNA TGTGCCAGCAGCTTAATAGGGGGCTCGGGGGACAATGAGCAGTTCTTC.

This chain connects TRBV6-6 to TRBJ1-6; no clear D. The CDR3 is 13 residues long. Trimming removed 7 bases from V and 4 bases from J, with 8 bases in between. Germline values: CDR1 MNHNY, CDR2 SVGAGI (reference sequence). The DNA of the CDR3 is TGTGCCAGCACCCCCCCATATAATTCACCCCTCCACTTT. Translating gives CASTPPYNSPLHF.

The chain links TRBV9 to TRBJ1-2, with D perhaps matching TRBD1 (5 bases). The germline V gene has CDR1 SGDLS and CDR2 YYNGEE. V was trimmed by 1 base and J by 3 bases, leaving 19 bases between them. The CDR3 loop spans 17 amino acids. CDR3 nucleotides: TGTGCCAGCAGCGTACTAGAGTTGGTCCGACAGCACTATGGCTACACCTTC. Protein product: CASSVLELVRQHYGYTF.

The chain has TRBV5-4 and TRBJ2-1, with 7 nucleotides matching TRBD2. V gave up 5 bases and J gave up 2 bases; unmatched junction bases: 10. This CDR3 is 16 amino acids long. CDR1 and CDR2 (germline): SGHNT, YYREEE (reference sequence). The CDR3 is CASSSLGLVAYNEQFF. In DNA form, the CDR3 reads TGTGCCAGCAGTTCCCTAGGACTAGTAGCCTACAATGAGCAGTTCTTC.

The genes are TRBV19 and TRBJ1-1, with D unclear. Per germline, CDR1 LNHDA and CDR2 SQIVND (reference sequence). Trimming removed 8 bases from V and 2 bases from J, with 12 bases in between. There are 13 residues in the CDR3. CDR3 sequence reads: CASALGVNTEAFF. Written as DNA, the CDR3 is TGTGCCAGTGCCCTGGGAGTTAACACTGAAGCTTTCTTT.

The rearrangement uses TRBV11-2 and TRBJ1-2; TRBD1 matches 8 bases. CDR1 and CDR2 (germline): SGHAT, FQNNGV. V lost 3 bases and J lost 5; bases outside the gene matches: 5. This CDR3 spans 14 amino acids. For the CDR3, the DNA is TGTGCCAGCAGCTTCCTCCGGACAGGGTATGGCTACACCTTC. Translation: CASSFLRTGYGYTF.

The rearrangement uses TRBV9 and TRBJ2-1; no clear D. Germline V CDR1 and CDR2: SGDLS, YYNGEE. This CDR3 has 16 amino acids. The V end was cut by 0 bases, the J end by 0 bases, with 10 bases between. In DNA form, the CDR3 reads TGTGCCAGCAGCGTAGCTCCTGCGAGCTCCTACAATGAGCAGTTCTTC. This codes for CASSVAPASSYNEQFF.